This entry lists 29 T cell receptor beta chains sequenced from one sample in a study of human CD8 memory T cell subsets. UMI-labeled 5' RACE yielded the TCR beta libraries. TCRdb re-called the 5' RACE reads and shows each CDR3 protein once, DNA omitted. Its table records fewer than 20,000 distinct CDR3 sequences. The sequenced sample consisted of CD8+ T cells from PBMCs. The origin of the receptors is a human donor in good health.

The chain has TRBV6-6 and TRBJ1-2; as DNA is missing, the TRBD1 call by TCRdb cannot be tested. Germline V lookup: CDR1 MNHNY, CDR2 SVGAGI (reference sequence). The CDR3 length is 14 residues. The CDR3 spells CASSYSPTGYGYTF.

This rearrangement joins TRBV15 to TRBJ2-1; TCRdb's assignment of TRBD1 cannot be checked, as there is no DNA. The germline V gene has CDR1 LNHNV and CDR2 YYDKDF (reference sequence). The CDR3 sequence is 14 residues long. CDR3 sequence: CATSSLGTGEEQFF.

V usage is TRBV7-9 and J usage is TRBJ2-2; TCRdb's assignment of TRBD2 cannot be checked, as there is no DNA. Germline lookup yields CDR1 SEHNR and CDR2 FQNEAQ (reference sequence). The CDR3 has 15 residues. The CDR3 loop reads CASFYGGPAAGELFF.

The V call is TRBV12-3 or TRBV12-4, the J call TRBJ2-2; TCRdb's D call, TRBD1, is unchecked because there is no DNA. This CDR3 is 15 amino acids long. The CDR3: CASANQGSNTGELFF.

The rearrangement uses TRBV7-2 and TRBJ1-1. Germline CDR1 and CDR2: SGHTA and FQGNSA. The CDR3 is 14 residues long. The CDR3 reads CASSQHQLNTEAFF.

The chain is built from TRBV7-8 and TRBJ2-1; TCRdb designates TRBD2, a call that cannot be tested without DNA. CDR3 length: 16 amino acids. Germline CDR1 and CDR2: SGHVS and FQNEAQ. CDR3: CASSLDEKRGGGEQFF.

The CDR3 loop reads CASSERGQLTEAFF. The chain recombines TRBV2 with TRBJ1-1. Germline V gene sequence: CDR1 SNHLY, CDR2 FYNNEI. The CDR3 has 14 residues.

The chain uses TRBV20-1 and TRBJ1-5; the TCRdb D gene call, TRBD1, has no DNA to confirm it. The CDR3 covers 14 residues. Germline V lookup: CDR1 DFQATT, CDR2 SNEGSKA (reference sequence). The CDR3 reads CSAEVLGVRQPQHF.

The chain uses TRBV28 and TRBJ2-7; TCRdb selects TRBD1, and the lack of DNA leaves this call unchecked. Per germline, CDR1 MDHEN and CDR2 SYDVKM. CDR3 length equals 14 residues. CDR3 region: CASVFSTGAYEQYF.

The rearrangement links TRBV28 to TRBJ1-1; TCRdb names TRBD1, which stays unverified in the absence of DNA. The CDR3 spans 12 residues. In germline, CDR1 is MDHEN, CDR2 SYDVKM. The CDR3: CASTGTGSEAFF.

The V call is TRBV4-3, the J call TRBJ2-7. Germline lookup yields CDR1 LGHNA and CDR2 YSLEER. CDR3 size: 13 residues. CDR3 sequence: CASSQDGAAEQYF.

The chain employs TRBV28 and TRBJ1-1; TCRdb lists TRBD1, though no DNA is available to test this call. The CDR3 is 17 amino acids. Per germline, CDR1 MDHEN and CDR2 SYDVKM. The CDR3 loop reads CASSSHQGRGDNTEAFF.

This clonotype is identified as medium-sized from frequency. The chain carries TRBV12-3 or TRBV12-4 and TRBJ2-3; no DNA is available, so the TRBD1 call from TCRdb remains unchecked. The CDR3 is 17 residues long. The CDR3 sequence is CASSLAPGGTSTDTQYF.

Judged by frequency, this clonotype is medium-sized. V is TRBV18 and J is TRBJ2-1; as DNA is missing, the TRBD1 call by TCRdb cannot be tested. Germline-derived CDR1 and CDR2 are KGHSH and LQKENI. The CDR3 loop spans 15 amino acids. CDR3: CASRPRDSSYNEQFF.

This chain uses TRBV19 with TRBJ1-3; TCRdb lists TRBD1, though no DNA is available to test this call. The CDR3 runs 15 residues. Germline CDR1 is LNHDA and CDR2 is SQIVND (reference sequence). Here the CDR3 reads CASSISSGSGNTIYF. The full variable domain, completed using reference TRBV19 and TRBJ1-3, is DGGITQSPKYLFRKEGQNVTLSCEQNLNHDAMYWYRQDPGQGLRLIYYSQIVNDFQKGDIAEGYSVSREKKESFPLTVTSAQKNPTAFYLCASSISSGSGNTIYFGEGSWLTVV.

This chain connects TRBV29-1 to TRBJ2-3; without DNA, the TCRdb call of TRBD1 cannot be checked. Germline V gives CDR1 SQVTM, CDR2 ANQGSEA. The CDR3 length is 14 residues. This CDR3 is CSVRLTGSTDTQYF.

This chain joins TRBV28 and TRBJ2-3; TCRdb indicates TRBD2, and absent DNA this call remains unverified. Germline loops: CDR1 MDHEN, CDR2 SYDVKM. The CDR3 runs 16 residues. This CDR3 reads CASSTLLAGGADTQYF.

The chain links TRBV4-3 to TRBJ2-7; TCRdb's assignment of TRBD2 cannot be checked, as there is no DNA. This CDR3 comprises 18 residues. Germline values: CDR1 LGHNA, CDR2 YSLEER. CDR3 in amino acids: CASSPSAQGLAGAREQYF.

The chain uses TRBV5-1 and TRBJ2-7; the TCRdb call, TRBD1, lacks DNA for checking. CDR1 SGHRS and CDR2 YFSETQ come from the germline V gene. This CDR3 is built from 14 residues. CDR3 loop: CASSGTGGSYEQYF.

By frequency, this clonotype registers medium-sized (0.01 to 0.1%). The V gene is TRBV2, the J gene TRBJ2-7; TCRdb returns TRBD1, unconfirmable since there is no DNA. Germline V gives CDR1 SNHLY, CDR2 FYNNEI. The CDR3 loop spans 13 amino acids. This CDR3 reads CASLGAGGDEQYF.

The chain uses TRBV6-5 and TRBJ1-2. Germline CDR1 is MNHEY and CDR2 is SVGAGI. CDR3 length: 13 residues. CDR3: CASSYGPLLGYTF.

The CDR3 spells CASSQEQGPNEAFF. V usage is TRBV11-2 and J usage is TRBJ1-1; TCRdb's assignment of TRBD1 cannot be checked, as there is no DNA. The CDR3 runs 14 residues. Germline-derived CDR1 and CDR2 are SGHAT and FQNNGV.

The CDR3 spells CASSPQDREWGTNEKLFF. This rearrangement joins TRBV4-2 to TRBJ1-4; the D gene TCRdb calls, TRBD1, cannot be checked with no DNA. This CDR3 contains 18 residues. Germline V gene lookup returns CDR1 LGHNA and CDR2 YNFKEQ.

The J gene is TRBJ2-1, the V gene TRBV6-1; with no DNA, the TCRdb D assignment of TRBD2 cannot be verified. The CDR3 has 15 amino acids. Looked up from germline, CDR1 is MNHNS and CDR2 is SASEGT. The CDR3 reads CASSLTSGSYNEQFF.

The V and J genes are TRBV7-2 and TRBJ1-2; TCRdb's D call, TRBD1, is unchecked because there is no DNA. Germline assignment: CDR1 SGHTA and CDR2 FQGNSA. The CDR3 contains 16 residues. The CDR3 sequence: CASSSPRAALSYGYTF.

The chain carries TRBV30 and TRBJ2-7. Germline loops: CDR1 GTSNPN, CDR2 SVGIG (reference sequence). This CDR3 region has 13 residues. The CDR3: CAWSPTSPNEQYF.

The V call is TRBV5-4, the J call TRBJ2-7; absent DNA, TCRdb's TRBD1 call cannot be checked. Germline-derived CDR1 and CDR2 are SGHNT and YYREEE (reference sequence). The length of the CDR3 is 14 residues. The CDR3 sequence: CASSPGQGGYEQYF.

This chain connects TRBV7-2 to TRBJ2-5; TCRdb's D call of TRBD1 is untestable without DNA. The CDR3 contains 14 residues. Per germline, CDR1 SGHTA and CDR2 FQGNSA. This CDR3 is CASSPWTGEETQYF.

V is TRBV5-6 and J is TRBJ2-5; the TCRdb call, TRBD2, lacks DNA for checking. Germline loops: CDR1 SGHDT, CDR2 YYEEEE. This CDR3 has 16 residues. The CDR3 here is CASSRIGDGLKETQYF.